Presented here are 8 T cell receptor beta chains from one specimen sequenced in a study of T cell repertoires in cytomegalovirus infection. MiXCR, run by TCRdb on the reads, gives a single entry per CDR3 protein. The repertoire has 400,000 or so distinct CDR3 sequences, around a sixth of them found once; the top ten carry around 9.3%. The sequenced sample was PBMCs. The receptor source for this set is a human donor in good health (CMV status not recorded). Some clones in this sample may be carry-over from other donors' samples.

There are many counts of this clonotype. The chain uses TRBV6-2 or TRBV6-3 and TRBJ2-1, with 8 bases lining up with TRBD1. V trimming: 3 bases; J trimming: 7 bases; junction bases outside the gene matches: 17. The CDR3 is 18 amino acids. Per the germline V gene, CDR1 is MNHEY and CDR2 is SVGEGT. CDR3 loop: CASSYSPPDRVFRNEQFF. Here the CDR3 DNA reads TGTGCCAGCAGTTATTCGCCCCCGGACAGGGTGTTTCGTAATGAGCAGTTCTTC.

This clonotype has a handful of counts. The J gene is TRBJ2-5, the V gene TRBV3-1, with 8 bases identical to TRBD1. V was pared by 8 bases and J by 3 bases, with 8 bases of the junction left unmatched. CDR3 length: 14 amino acids. CDR1 and CDR2 from the germline V gene are LGHDT and YNNKEL (reference sequence). In DNA, the CDR3 is TGTGCCAGCCTGCGACAGGGGAGTGAAGAGACCCAGTACTTC. This gives the protein CASLRQGSEETQYF.

The V and J genes are TRBV27 and TRBJ1-2, with D hard to call. This CDR3 is built from 13 residues. Germline V gene sequence: CDR1 MNHEY, CDR2 SMNVEV (reference sequence). V was shortened by 5 bases and J by 3 bases, with 10 bases between the two germline ends. The CDR3 nucleotides read TGTGCCAGCAGTCCTGGACCGGACTATGGCTACACCTTC. Translating it yields CASSPGPDYGYTF.

This chain joins TRBV20-1 and TRBJ2-7, with D perhaps TRBD1 (7 bases). With 0 bases removed from V and 5 bases from J, the gap between germline ends came to 23 bases. The length of the CDR3 is 17 residues. Germline V gives CDR1 DFQATT, CDR2 SNEGSKA (reference sequence). The CDR3 loop is CSARDEGATRFADEQYF. Written as DNA, the CDR3 is TGCAGTGCTAGAGATGAGGGGGCGACTAGGTTTGCCGACGAGCAGTACTTC.

Only a few counts were recorded for this clonotype. V is TRBV7-6 and J is TRBJ2-2; D tentatively reads TRBD1 or TRBD2 (6 bases each). V lost 4 bases to trimming and J lost 6 bases, with 18 bases between them. The CDR3 is 16 residues long. CDR1 is SGHVS and CDR2 is FNYEAQ in the germline V gene. CDR3 amino acids: CASSSLRGGGPGELFF. In DNA form, the CDR3 reads TGTGCCAGCAGCTCCCTCAGAGGAGGGGGACCCGGGGAGCTGTTTTTT.

J is TRBJ2-2 and V is TRBV5-1, with D perhaps TRBD2 (7 bases). Per germline, CDR1 SGHRS and CDR2 YFSETQ. Trimming took 7 bases from V and 4 from J, leaving 17 bases between them. The CDR3 is 15 residues long. The CDR3 sequence: CASRGGAELTGELFF. In nucleotides, the CDR3 is TGCGCCAGCCGTGGGGGGGCAGAACTCACCGGGGAGCTGTTTTTT.

Details on this clonotype: This may be a read error, as it is one base from a much larger clone. This chain links TRBV7-2 with TRBJ1-5; D call uncertain. The CDR3 has 13 residues. CDR1 is SGHTA and CDR2 is FQGNSA in the germline V gene. CDR3 in DNA: TGTGCCAGCAGCTTTAACAACAATCAGCCCCGGCATTTT. Protein sequence: CASSFNNNQPRHF.

The chain links TRBV20-1 to TRBJ2-7; TRBD1 is a possible D gene (6 bases). Germline CDR1 reads DFQATT; CDR2 reads SNEGSKA (reference sequence). With 0 bases removed from V and 7 bases from J, the gap between germline ends came to 22 bases. The CDR3 extends over 16 amino acids. CDR3 in amino acids: CSARDGSAGDGYEQYF. CDR3 nucleotide sequence: TGCAGTGCTAGAGATGGGAGCGCAGGGGACGGGTATGAGCAGTACTTC.